A selection of T cell receptor beta chains follows, all from one sample in a study of blood T cells in healthy people across ages. TCRdb ran MiXCR on the 5' RACE reads and lists one entry per CDR3 protein. The profile shows a few hundred thousand distinct CDR3 sequences, 25% to 30% of them singletons. The sequencing input was blood. All receptors come from a woman in her sixties or seventies in good health. The CDR3 runs from the conserved cysteine through the conserved F or W. D genes are given only for firm matches. Rows may omit the clone size; those that give it use once, few, many or a size class.

v_call: TRBV7-3
d_call: TRBD1
clone_size: few
j_call: TRBJ1-6
cdr3_aa: CASSKTGGYSPLHF
cdr3_nt: TGTGCCAGCAGCAAAACAGGGGGATATTCACCCCTCCACTTT

v_call: TRBV6-2/TRBV6-3
d_call: TRBD1
clone_size: -
j_call: TRBJ1-1
cdr3_aa: CASSLNRGAWNTEAFF
cdr3_nt: TGTGCCAGCAGCCTGAACAGGGGTGCTTGGAACACTGAAGCTTTCTTT

v_call: TRBV5-5
d_call: -
clone_size: -
j_call: TRBJ1-2
cdr3_aa: CTSSLNPRGYGYTF
cdr3_nt: TGTACCAGCAGCTTGAACCCCCGGGGCTATGGCTACACCTTC

v_call: TRBV9
d_call: -
clone_size: few
j_call: TRBJ2-2
cdr3_aa: CASSVEGHHTGELFF
cdr3_nt: TGTGCCAGCAGCGTAGAAGGCCATCACACCGGGGAGCTGTTTTTT

v_call: TRBV19
d_call: -
clone_size: -
j_call: TRBJ2-7
cdr3_aa: CAGSIGGAVLYHEQYF
cdr3_nt: TGTGCCGGTAGTATAGGGGGAGCGGTTCTGTACCACGAGCAGTACTTC

v_call: TRBV20-1
d_call: TRBD2
clone_size: -
j_call: TRBJ2-3
cdr3_aa: CSARGLADTQYF
cdr3_nt: TGCAGTGCTAGGGGACTAGCGGATACGCAGTATTTT

v_call: TRBV7-8
d_call: -
clone_size: few
j_call: TRBJ2-3
cdr3_aa: CASSLAGIRTDTQYF
cdr3_nt: TGTGCCAGCAGCCTCGCGGGGATTCGCACAGATACGCAGTATTTT

v_call: TRBV4-3
d_call: -
clone_size: once
j_call: TRBJ2-5
cdr3_aa: CASSQSTEETQYF
cdr3_nt: TGCGCCAGCAGCCAAAGCACAGAAGAGACCCAGTACTTC

v_call: TRBV20-1
d_call: -
clone_size: few
j_call: TRBJ2-1
cdr3_aa: CSAGGPVNEQFF
cdr3_nt: TGCAGTGCTGGGGGGCCCGTCAATGAGCAGTTCTTC

v_call: TRBV10-3
d_call: TRBD1
clone_size: -
j_call: TRBJ2-5
cdr3_aa: CAISETGKETQYF
cdr3_nt: TGTGCCATTAGCGAGACAGGGAAAGAGACCCAGTACTTC

v_call: TRBV13
d_call: TRBD2
clone_size: -
j_call: TRBJ2-3
cdr3_aa: CASSRRTSGTTDTQYF
cdr3_nt: TGTGCCAGCAGCCGTCGGACTAGCGGAACCACAGATACGCAGTATTTT

v_call: TRBV6-5
d_call: -
clone_size: many
j_call: TRBJ2-5
cdr3_aa: CASSYSISPRRQETQYF
cdr3_nt: TGTGCCAGCAGTTACTCGATTTCCCCTCGTCGGCAAGAGACCCAGTACTTC

v_call: TRBV12-3/TRBV12-4
d_call: -
clone_size: -
j_call: TRBJ1-3
cdr3_aa: CASSSGSYSGNTIYF
cdr3_nt: TGTGCCAGCAGTTCGGGGTCCTACTCTGGAAACACCATATATTTT

v_call: TRBV7-2
d_call: TRBD2
clone_size: many
j_call: TRBJ2-1
cdr3_aa: CASSSSGGLYNEQFF
cdr3_nt: TGTGCCAGCAGCTCTAGCGGGGGGCTATACAATGAGCAGTTCTTC

v_call: TRBV7-6
d_call: -
clone_size: -
j_call: TRBJ2-1
cdr3_aa: CASSLDRVGRDEQFF
cdr3_nt: TGTGCCAGCAGCTTAGACAGGGTGGGGCGGGATGAGCAGTTCTTC

v_call: TRBV29-1
d_call: -
clone_size: -
j_call: TRBJ1-1
cdr3_aa: CSVEVPSTEEAMNTEAFF
cdr3_nt: TGCAGCGTTGAAGTCCCATCGACCGAGGAGGCCATGAACACTGAAGCTTTCTTT

v_call: TRBV10-3
d_call: TRBD2
clone_size: -
j_call: TRBJ2-1
cdr3_aa: CAIGASGGAYEQFF
cdr3_nt: TGTGCCATCGGGGCCAGCGGGGGGGCTTATGAGCAGTTCTTC

v_call: TRBV5-1
d_call: -
clone_size: -
j_call: TRBJ1-4
cdr3_aa: CASRWQDNEKLFF
cdr3_nt: TGCGCCAGCAGATGGCAGGATAATGAAAAACTGTTTTTT

v_call: TRBV20-1
d_call: -
clone_size: -
j_call: TRBJ2-5
cdr3_aa: CSAGRETQYF
cdr3_nt: TGCAGTGCGGGGAGGGAGACCCAGTACTTC

v_call: TRBV7-8
d_call: -
clone_size: -
j_call: TRBJ2-6
cdr3_aa: CASSPSRSGANVLTF
cdr3_nt: TGTGCCAGCAGCCCAAGCAGGTCTGGGGCCAACGTCCTGACTTTC

v_call: TRBV7-9
d_call: -
clone_size: few
j_call: TRBJ1-1
cdr3_aa: CASSLLGVNTEAFF
cdr3_nt: TGTGCCAGCAGCCTCTTGGGAGTGAACACTGAAGCTTTCTTT

v_call: TRBV20-1
d_call: -
clone_size: -
j_call: TRBJ1-5
cdr3_aa: CSAVPLAYQEHF
cdr3_nt: TGCAGTGCAGTACCCTTGGCGTATCAAGAGCATTTT

v_call: TRBV7-3
d_call: -
clone_size: -
j_call: TRBJ2-3
cdr3_aa: CASSPARGDSDTQYF
cdr3_nt: TGTGCCAGCAGCCCCGCCCGCGGGGATTCAGATACGCAGTATTTT

v_call: TRBV7-3
d_call: -
clone_size: few
j_call: TRBJ1-1
cdr3_aa: CASSASRDTEAFF
cdr3_nt: TGTGCCAGCAGCGCCTCAAGGGATACTGAAGCTTTCTTT

v_call: TRBV20-1
d_call: -
clone_size: few
j_call: TRBJ2-7
cdr3_aa: CSARDTLYEQYF
cdr3_nt: TGCAGTGCTAGAGACACCCTCTACGAGCAGTACTTC

v_call: TRBV4-3
d_call: -
clone_size: -
j_call: TRBJ2-7
cdr3_aa: CASSQDAFNYEQYF
cdr3_nt: TGCGCCAGCAGCCAAGATGCCTTTAACTACGAGCAGTACTTC

v_call: TRBV4-1
d_call: -
clone_size: -
j_call: TRBJ1-5
cdr3_aa: CASSQVNQPQHF
cdr3_nt: TGCGCCAGCAGCCAAGTAAATCAGCCCCAGCATTTT

v_call: TRBV7-2
d_call: -
clone_size: -
j_call: TRBJ2-7
cdr3_aa: CASSAGGPSNEQYF
cdr3_nt: TGTGCCAGCAGCGCCGGAGGCCCTAGCAACGAGCAGTACTTC

v_call: TRBV3-1
d_call: -
clone_size: few
j_call: TRBJ1-2
cdr3_aa: CASSQEVGAGYTF
cdr3_nt: TGTGCCAGCAGCCAAGAGGTAGGAGCAGGCTACACCTTC

v_call: TRBV2
d_call: TRBD1
clone_size: -
j_call: TRBJ2-6
cdr3_aa: CASSRDRPSSGANVLTF
cdr3_nt: TGTGCCAGCAGCCGGGACAGGCCCTCCTCTGGGGCCAACGTCCTGACTTTC

v_call: TRBV5-1
d_call: -
clone_size: -
j_call: TRBJ2-1
cdr3_aa: CASSLAPTGSNEQFF
cdr3_nt: TGCGCCAGCAGCTTGGCCCCGACAGGCTCCAATGAGCAGTTCTTC

v_call: TRBV12-3/TRBV12-4
d_call: TRBD2
clone_size: once
j_call: TRBJ2-4
cdr3_aa: CASTLAELIAKNIQYF
cdr3_nt: TGTGCCAGCACTCTAGCGGAGCTGATAGCCAAAAACATTCAGTACTTC

v_call: TRBV10-3
d_call: -
clone_size: -
j_call: TRBJ1-1
cdr3_aa: CAIRGGGQGTEAFF
cdr3_nt: TGTGCCATCCGGGGCGGGGGGCAGGGCACTGAAGCTTTCTTT

v_call: TRBV7-3
d_call: TRBD1
clone_size: -
j_call: TRBJ1-1
cdr3_aa: CASSPTGVGLDTEAFF
cdr3_nt: TGTGCCAGCAGCCCAACAGGGGTAGGTTTGGACACTGAAGCTTTCTTT

v_call: TRBV4-3
d_call: -
clone_size: -
j_call: TRBJ1-3
cdr3_aa: CASSHRTQGSGNTIYF
cdr3_nt: TGCGCCAGCAGCCACCGTACACAGGGCTCTGGAAACACCATATATTTT

v_call: TRBV6-5
d_call: TRBD1
clone_size: -
j_call: TRBJ2-7
cdr3_aa: CASRPPDRIGQYF
cdr3_nt: TGTGCCAGCAGGCCCCCGGACAGGATTGGGCAGTACTTC

v_call: TRBV5-1
d_call: -
clone_size: -
j_call: TRBJ1-2
cdr3_aa: CASSPLAGGGGYTF
cdr3_nt: TGCGCCAGCAGCCCTCTGGCAGGAGGTGGTGGCTACACCTTC

v_call: TRBV20-1
d_call: TRBD2
clone_size: -
j_call: TRBJ2-7
cdr3_aa: CSARVASGDLYEQYF
cdr3_nt: TGCAGTGCTAGAGTGGCTAGCGGAGACCTCTACGAGCAGTACTTC

v_call: TRBV7-3
d_call: -
clone_size: -
j_call: TRBJ1-3
cdr3_aa: CASAGGGGNTIYF
cdr3_nt: TGTGCCAGCGCGGGGGGCGGTGGAAACACCATATATTTT

v_call: TRBV5-6
d_call: TRBD1
clone_size: -
j_call: TRBJ2-7
cdr3_aa: CASSFSPGQAYEQYF
cdr3_nt: TGTGCCAGCAGCTTTTCACCGGGACAGGCCTACGAGCAGTACTTC

v_call: TRBV3-1
d_call: TRBD1
clone_size: -
j_call: TRBJ1-5
cdr3_aa: CASSHLQGGQPQHF
cdr3_nt: TGTGCCAGCAGCCATCTCCAGGGGGGTCAGCCCCAGCATTTT

v_call: TRBV6-2/TRBV6-3
d_call: -
clone_size: few
j_call: TRBJ1-1
cdr3_aa: CASSERGSRNTEAFF
cdr3_nt: TGTGCCAGCAGCGAAAGGGGATCCAGGAACACTGAAGCTTTCTTT

v_call: TRBV7-7
d_call: TRBD2
clone_size: -
j_call: TRBJ2-1
cdr3_aa: CASSLLGLAAYNEQFF
cdr3_nt: TGTGCTAGCAGCTTACTCGGCCTAGCGGCCTACAATGAGCAGTTCTTC

v_call: TRBV18
d_call: TRBD1
clone_size: few
j_call: TRBJ1-2
cdr3_aa: CASSPDTGGANYGYTF
cdr3_nt: TGTGCCAGCTCACCAGATACAGGGGGCGCAAACTATGGCTACACCTTC

v_call: TRBV29-1
d_call: TRBD1
clone_size: few
j_call: TRBJ2-6
cdr3_aa: CSVAGQGTGANVLTF
cdr3_nt: TGCAGCGTGGCAGGACAGGGCACCGGGGCCAACGTCCTGACTTTC

v_call: TRBV7-9
d_call: -
clone_size: -
j_call: TRBJ2-2
cdr3_aa: CASSLDAGRTGELFF
cdr3_nt: TGTGCCAGCAGCTTAGATGCAGGTCGGACCGGGGAGCTGTTTTTT

v_call: TRBV20-1
d_call: TRBD1
clone_size: -
j_call: TRBJ2-5
cdr3_aa: CSAVRATGDQETQYF
cdr3_nt: TGCAGTGCAGTGAGAGCGACAGGGGACCAAGAGACCCAGTACTTC

v_call: TRBV14
d_call: TRBD1
clone_size: -
j_call: TRBJ2-5
cdr3_aa: CASSQGQVTAQYF
cdr3_nt: TGTGCCAGCAGCCAGGGACAGGTAACGGCCCAGTACTTC